A single sample gave rise to the 20 T cell receptor beta chains below, sequenced in a study of T cells in Graves' hyperthyroidism and ophthalmopathy. Amplified TCR beta CDR3 regions derived from RNA transcripts. When the TCR CDR3 underwent first-round RT-PCR, the HTBI primer set was used. One entry per CDR3 protein, called by TCRdb with MiXCR from the multiplex PCR reads. The data show under 400,000 distinct CDR3 sequences, 12% to 15% seen once. The source material was blood. Receptors originate from a woman aged 60-70 years with Graves' ophthalmopathy.

There are many counts of this clonotype. The chain joins TRBV6-1 to TRBJ1-5; D is undetermined. The CDR3 runs to 13 residues. Germline CDR1 is MNHNS and CDR2 is SASEGT. V lost 2 bases and J 6 bases, leaving 8 bases between the germline ends. As DNA, the CDR3 is TGTGCCAGCAGTGAAATTTTGGGTCAGCCCCAGCATTTT. Amino acid sequence: CASSEILGQPQHF.

This clonotype was found many times. V and J are TRBV3-1 and TRBJ2-2; D not resolved. V was pared by 6 bases and J by 8 bases, with 13 bases between. The germline gives CDR1 LGHDT, CDR2 YNNKEL (reference sequence). The CDR3 covers 13 residues. The chain's CDR3 is CASRQTRTGELFF. CDR3 sequence (DNA): TGTGCCAGCAGGCAAACGAGGACGGGGGAGCTGTTTTTT.

In its sample, this clonotype was seen many times. The V call is TRBV11-2, the J call TRBJ2-1; D is unresolved. Trimming removed 0 bases at V and 5 bases at J, with 8 bases between. Germline loops: CDR1 SGHAT, CDR2 FQNNGV. The CDR3 totals 14 residues. The DNA of the CDR3 is TGTGCCAGCAGCTTAGATAAGTACCACAATGAGCAGTTCTTC. Residues: CASSLDKYHNEQFF. Together with reference TRBV11-2 and TRBJ2-1, the CDR3 gives the full variable domain: EAGVAQSPRYKIIEKRQSVAFWCNPISGHATLYWYQQILGQGPKLLIQFQNNGVVDDSQLPKDRFSAERLKGVDSTLKIQPAKLEDSAVYLCASSLDKYHNEQFFGPGTRLTVL.

The chain uses TRBV20-1 and TRBJ2-1; 9 positions match TRBD2. The CDR3 contains 16 residues. Germline assignment: CDR1 DFQATT and CDR2 SNEGSKA (reference sequence). Trimming took 0 bases from V and 5 from J; bases not matched to a gene: 8. This chain's CDR3 is CSARDRVAGVNNEQFF. The CDR3 region has the DNA TGCAGTGCTAGAGATCGGGTAGCGGGAGTTAACAATGAGCAGTTCTTC.

In its sample, this clonotype was seen a few times. CDR3 nucleotides: TGTGCCACCGGAATCGGGGTTGAGCAGTTCTTC. This gives the protein CATGIGVEQFF. J is TRBJ2-1 and V is TRBV15; D is perhaps TRBD2 (5 bases). Trimming took 8 bases from V and 9 from J, leaving 11 bases between them. Germline lookup yields CDR1 LNHNV and CDR2 YYDKDF (reference sequence). CDR3 length: 11 residues.

This clonotype was seen ten or more times. The chain uses TRBV20-1 and TRBJ2-1; 10 bases line up with TRBD2. Per germline, CDR1 DFQATT and CDR2 SNEGSKA (reference sequence). The CDR3 consists of 18 residues. V shed 3 bases, J shed 2 bases, and the junction held 13 bases outside the gene matches. Here the CDR3 reads CSASPGLAMLGAYNEQFF. The CDR3 DNA sequence: TGCAGTGCTAGTCCGGGACTAGCGATGCTAGGGGCCTACAATGAGCAGTTCTTC.

This clonotype was observed many times. The chain has TRBV27 and TRBJ2-1; 8 bases agree with TRBD1. Germline loops: CDR1 MNHEY, CDR2 SMNVEV (reference sequence). After removal of 5 bases from V and 4 bases from J, the junction contained 13 bases not matched to a gene. CDR3 length: 17 residues. This CDR3 is CASSLGTGETLYNEQFF. CDR3 bases: TGTGCCAGCAGTCTCGGGACAGGTGAAACGCTATACAATGAGCAGTTCTTC.

With respect to this clonotype: It may be a read error: a sequence one base away is much more abundant. The rearrangement links TRBV30 to TRBJ2-7; 8 bases fit TRBD1. The CDR3 covers 13 residues. The germline V gene has CDR1 GTSNPN and CDR2 SVGIG (reference sequence). For the CDR3, the DNA is TGTGCCCGGAGTGTACAGGGGGCCTACGAGCAGTACTTC. Encoded protein: CARSVQGAYEQYF.

The chain recombines TRBV5-5 with TRBJ2-1; 15 positions match TRBD2. The V segment lost 2 bases and the J segment 7 bases; nucleotides outside the gene matches: 1. There are 15 residues in the CDR3. The V gene's germline CDR1 is SGHKS and CDR2 YYEKEE (reference sequence). The CDR3, as DNA: TGTGCCAGCAGCTTCGGGACTAGCGGGAGGAATGAGCAGTTCTTC. This translates into CASSFGTSGRNEQFF.

V usage is TRBV14 and J usage is TRBJ2-7, with 7 bases matching TRBD1. The V segment lost 4 bases and the J segment 7 bases; nucleotides outside the gene matches: 13. The CDR3 contains 15 residues. Germline CDR1 SGHDN, CDR2 FVKESK. The CDR3 protein is CASSLRPTGLGEQYF. In DNA form, the CDR3 reads TGTGCCAGCAGCCTAAGACCGACAGGGTTGGGTGAGCAGTACTTC.

This clonotype showed up just a few times. The V gene is TRBV5-6, the J gene TRBJ2-5; 9 nucleotides line up with TRBD1. V dropped 2 bases and J dropped 14; count of bases not matched to a gene: 7. Germline CDR1 SGHDT, CDR2 YYEEEE. CDR3 length: 12 amino acids. This CDR3 reads CASSFWGGQGYF. The CDR3 DNA reads as TGTGCCAGCAGCTTTTGGGGGGGACAGGGTTACTTC.

In its sample, this clonotype was seen many times. This chain connects TRBV11-2 to TRBJ2-1, with no clear D. In germline, CDR1 is SGHAT, CDR2 FQNNGV. The CDR3 consists of 12 residues. V was cut by 5 bases and J by 9 bases, with 11 bases left in between. This CDR3 is CASSRRIIEQFF. DNA for the CDR3: TGTGCCAGCAGCCGTCGTATCATTGAGCAGTTCTTC.

Many counts were recorded for this clonotype. The chain couples TRBV28 to TRBJ1-5; unclear D gene. The CDR3 contains 15 residues. CDR1 is MDHEN and CDR2 is SYDVKM in the germline V gene. Trimming pared 4 bases from V and 4 bases from J, leaving 14 bases between. The CDR3: CASSSRPGWNQPQHF. In DNA form, the CDR3 reads TGTGCCAGCAGTTCCCGCCCGGGCTGGAATCAGCCCCAGCATTTT.

Many counts were recorded for this clonotype. The rearrangement uses TRBV28 and TRBJ2-1, with D uncertain. The CDR3 loop spans 17 amino acids. Trimming removed 3 bases from V and 0 bases from J, with 15 bases in between. CDR1 is MDHEN, CDR2 SYDVKM, per germline. CDR3 region: CASSFVPVATSYNEQFF. The CDR3 DNA sequence: TGTGCCAGCAGTTTCGTCCCTGTAGCCACCTCCTACAATGAGCAGTTCTTC. The full variable domain, completed using reference TRBV28 and TRBJ2-1, is DVKVTQSSRYLVKRTGEKVFLECVQDMDHENMFWYRQDPGLGLRLIYFSYDVKMKEKGDIPEGYSVSREKKERFSLILESASTNQTSMYLCASSFVPVATSYNEQFFGPGTRLTVL.

With regard to this clonotype: The CDR3 end shows no conserved phenylalanine or tryptophan, and so a read error is likely. V is TRBV28 and J is TRBJ2-7, with D unresolved. The V and J ends lost 3 bases and 2 bases respectively, with 14 bases between them. In germline, CDR1 is MDHEN, CDR2 SYDVKM. This CDR3 is 15 amino acids long. The CDR3 protein is CASSLALRLAYEQYL. The CDR3 DNA follows: TGTGCCAGCAGTTTGGCCCTCCGGTTGGCCTACGAGCAGTACCTC.

As for this clonotype: This could be a read error, since a much larger clone is one nucleotide away. The V gene is TRBV28, the J gene TRBJ2-5, with D perhaps matching TRBD1 (5 bases). This CDR3 is 15 amino acids long. The germline V gene encodes CDR1 MDHEN and CDR2 SYDVKM. CDR3 sequence: CASGFVGANRETQYF. In DNA, the CDR3 is TGTGCCAGCGGTTTTGTAGGGGCCAACCGGGAGACCCAGTACTTC.

A note on this clonotype: This sequence may be a read error, since a much larger clone differs from it by one base. The chain carries TRBV24-1 and TRBJ2-1, with D perhaps matching TRBD1 (5 bases). TRBJ2-7 explains the end of the DNA better; the J call may be wrong. The CDR3 length is 15 residues. CDR1 is KGHDR and CDR2 is SFDVKD in the germline V gene. CDR3 in amino acids: CATSDPLVGENEQYF. The CDR3 DNA reads TGTGCCACCAGTGATCCGTTAGTAGGGGAAAATGAGCAGTACTTC.

Only a few counts were recorded for this clonotype. The chain uses TRBV19 and TRBJ2-1, with D possibly being TRBD2 (6 bases). This CDR3 spans 15 amino acids. CDR1 and CDR2 from the germline V gene are LNHDA and SQIVND (reference sequence). Trimming stripped 7 bases from V and 3 bases from J, with 16 bases between. CDR3 DNA: TGTGCCAGTACACCGGTCGTCGGGGGCTACAATGAGCAGTTCTTC. Amino acids: CASTPVVGGYNEQFF.

This clonotype was counted only a few times. The chain links TRBV7-9 to TRBJ2-7; TRBD1 is a possible D gene (5 bases). The CDR3 sequence is 14 residues long. Germline V gene lookup returns CDR1 SEHNR and CDR2 FQNEAQ (reference sequence). The V end lost 0 bases, the J end lost 5 bases, and 11 bases lay between the germline ends. This chain's CDR3 is CASSLALTGNEQYF. In nucleotides, the CDR3 is TGTGCCAGCAGCTTAGCGCTAACAGGCAACGAGCAGTACTTC. Looking up the rest from reference TRBV7-9 and TRBJ2-7 gives the full variable domain: DTGVSQNPRHKITKRGQNVTFRCDPISEHNRLYWYRQTLGQGPEFLTYFQNEAQLEKSRLLSDRFSAERPKGSFSTLEIQRTEQGDSAMYLCASSLALTGNEQYFGPGTRLTVT.

This rearrangement joins TRBV6-6 to TRBJ2-7, with 8 nucleotides matching TRBD2. V shed 1 base, J shed 2 bases, and the junction held 4 bases outside the gene matches. The CDR3 is 15 amino acids. Germline V gene lookup returns CDR1 MNHNY and CDR2 SVGAGI (reference sequence). This chain's CDR3 is CASSYWDGGAYEQYF. CDR3 in DNA: TGTGCCAGCAGTTACTGGGACGGGGGGGCCTACGAGCAGTACTTC.